The sequence of this TCR beta chain was determined in a study of control samples from healthy donors and cancer patients. Using immunoSEQ multiplex PCR, the repertoire was profiled, and TCRdb retains in-frame clones only, with some absent. This table holds roughly 120,000 clones, about 93% found once. Trimming took 8 bases from V and 5 from J, leaving 9 bases between them. CDR1 is MNHEY and CDR2 is SMNVEV in the germline V gene (reference sequence). The CDR3 has 11 amino acids. This TCR derives from a man aged 50 to 60 with head and neck cancer. Sequenced sample: PBMCs. The rearrangement joins TRBV27 to TRBJ1-1; maybe TRBD1 (5 bases). CDR3 sequence: CASSSGTEAFF. The DNA of the CDR3 is TGTGCCAGCTCGTCAGGGACTGAAGCTTTCTTT.